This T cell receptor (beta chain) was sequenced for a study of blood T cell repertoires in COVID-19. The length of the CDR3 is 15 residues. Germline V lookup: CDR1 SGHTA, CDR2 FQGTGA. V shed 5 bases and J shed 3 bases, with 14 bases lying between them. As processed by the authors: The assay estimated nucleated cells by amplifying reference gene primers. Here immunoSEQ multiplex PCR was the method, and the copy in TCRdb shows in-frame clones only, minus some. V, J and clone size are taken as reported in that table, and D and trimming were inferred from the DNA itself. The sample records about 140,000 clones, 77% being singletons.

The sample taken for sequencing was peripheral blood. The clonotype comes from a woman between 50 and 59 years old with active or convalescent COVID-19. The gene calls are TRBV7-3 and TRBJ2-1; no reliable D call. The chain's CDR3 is CASSPRSSGYNEQFF. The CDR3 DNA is TGTGCCAGCAGCCCCCGGTCTAGTGGCTACAATGAGCAGTTCTTC.